The 10 T cell receptor beta chains below all came from one sample that was sequenced in a study of T cells in localized non-small cell lung cancer (dated by TCRdb to the early 2020s). Library preparation used the immunoSEQ multiplex PCR assay. TCRdb's version of the immuneACCESS table is confined to in-frame rearrangements and falls short of the full clone set. An unresolved V gene accounts for under half of the shortfall where checked; the remainder is of unknown origin. The table for this sample lists approximately 3,600 clones; 35% to 50% of them were counted only once. About 15% of the sample rests with the top ten. The input for sequencing was lung tumor tissue, taken before any cancer treatment. These receptors all come from a male donor at least 60 years old with stage I lung adenocarcinoma.

This clone is medium-sized by share. The rearrangement links TRBV11-3 to TRBJ2-5, with 9 bases matching TRBD1. This CDR3 has 16 amino acids. CDR1 is SGHNT and CDR2 is YENEEA in the germline V gene. Trimming took 5 bases from V and 5 from J; bases not matched to a gene: 12. This chain's CDR3 is CASSGRGQGQGETQYF. The DNA of the CDR3 is TGTGCCAGCAGCGGGAGGGGACAGGGTCAGGGGGAGACCCAGTACTTC.

The chain carries TRBV18 and TRBJ1-2, with D possibly TRBD1 on 5 matching bases. Germline V gene data show CDR1 as KGHSH and CDR2 as LQKENI. This CDR3 has 12 amino acids. V was trimmed by 5 bases and J by 8 bases, leaving 12 bases between them. CDR3 DNA sequence: TGTGCCAGCTCATTTGACAGTCGCGGCTACACCTTC. Translation: CASSFDSRGYTF. Supplemented by reference TRBV18 and TRBJ1-2, the full variable domain reads NAGVMQNPRHLVRRRGQEARLRCSPMKGHSHVYWYRQLPEEGLKFMVYLQKENIIDESGMPKERFSAEFPKEGPSILRIQQVVRGDSAAYFCASSFDSRGYTFGSGTRLTVV.

The chain is built from TRBV5-1 and TRBJ2-2; a weak D match, TRBD1 (5 bases). The CDR3 covers 17 residues. Per germline, CDR1 SGHRS and CDR2 YFSETQ. V was clipped by 2 bases and J by 0 bases, with 14 bases between them. CDR3 in amino acids: CASSFSSQGANTGELFF. Here the CDR3 DNA reads TGCGCCAGCAGCTTCAGTAGTCAGGGCGCGAACACCGGGGAGCTGTTTTTT.

In this sample, this clone turned up a few times. V usage is TRBV29-1 and J usage is TRBJ1-2; tentative D call: TRBD1 (5 bases). V lost 4 bases and J lost 0, with 9 bases in between. The CDR3 loop spans 13 amino acids. Germline V gives CDR1 SQVTM, CDR2 ANQGSEA. CDR3 sequence reads: CSVVTVANYGYTF. The CDR3 DNA follows: TGCAGCGTTGTGACAGTGGCTAACTATGGCTACACCTTC.

This sequence joins TRBV11-3 and TRBJ1-4, with 7 positions matching TRBD1. Germline V lookup: CDR1 SGHNT, CDR2 YENEEA. CDR3 length: 15 residues. J gave up 3 bases and V 2 bases, and 3 bases lay outside the gene matches. As DNA, the CDR3 is TGTGCCAGCAGCTTACGGACAGGTCCTAATGAAAAACTGTTTTTT. It specifies CASSLRTGPNEKLFF. The whole variable domain, filled in from reference TRBV11-3 and TRBJ1-4, reads EAGVVQSPRYKIIEKKQPVAFWCNPISGHNTLYWYLQNLGQGPELLIRYENEEAVDDSQLPKDRFSAERLKGVDSTLKIQPAELGDSAVYLCASSLRTGPNEKLFFGSGTQLSVL.

This chain uses TRBV18 with TRBJ1-1; maybe TRBD1 (6 bases). V lost 5 bases and J 1 base, leaving 17 bases between the germline ends. The V gene's germline CDR1 is KGHSH and CDR2 LQKENI. This CDR3 comprises 16 residues. The CDR3 spells CASSKTLDRTNTEAFF. CDR3 bases: TGTGCCAGCTCAAAGACCCTTGACAGGACGAACACTGAAGCTTTCTTT.

In its sample, this clone is large (0.1 to 1%). The rearrangement uses TRBV11-3 and TRBJ2-5; tentative D call: TRBD2 (6 bases). Trimming took off 4 bases at V and 3 bases at J, with 15 bases between the two ends. CDR1 SGHNT and CDR2 YENEEA come from the germline V gene. The CDR3 contains 15 residues. In nucleotides, the CDR3 is TGTGCCAGCAGCTACGGGATTGGGGGGAAAGAGACCCAGTACTTC. It translates to CASSYGIGGKETQYF.

This clone is deemed medium-sized. This chain connects TRBV6-8 to TRBJ2-7; 7 nucleotides line up with TRBD1. Germline assignment: CDR1 MNHGY and CDR2 SAAAGT. The CDR3 loop spans 15 amino acids. The trim removed 6 bases at V and 2 bases at J, leaving 10 bases unmatched. The chain's CDR3 is CASSSSRDSPYEQYF. Here the CDR3 DNA reads TGTGCCAGCAGCTCCTCCAGGGACAGTCCCTACGAGCAGTACTTC.

This clone is judged medium-sized. The chain joins TRBV1 to TRBJ1-4. TRBV1 is recorded as a pseudogene. This CDR3 has 15 amino acids. The CDR3 sequence: CASSQDGTFNEKLFF. The CDR3, as DNA: TGCGCCAGCAGCCAAGACGGAACTTTTAATGAAAAACTGTTTTTT.

The rearrangement uses TRBV19 and TRBJ2-3; no firm D call. Per the germline V gene, CDR1 is LNHDA and CDR2 is SQIVND (reference sequence). CDR3 length: 14 residues. V shed 1 base and J shed 2 bases, with 7 bases lying between them. CDR3 DNA: TGTGCCAGTAGTATAGTGTTTCTCACAGATACGCAGTATTTT. This gives the protein CASSIVFLTDTQYF.